This T cell receptor (beta chain) was sequenced in a study of T cell repertoires in cytomegalovirus infection. Study as a whole: It was the public TCR beta signatures that indicated both CMV infection and matching HLA type. Whole-study findings and limits: Cumulative public TCR beta family frequency identified carriers of CMV plus the relevant HLA. HLA-C-restricted TCR beta clonotypes specific for CMV led the ex vivo response.

Regarding this clonotype: As yet, its antigen is unknown.

TCRdb recomputed calls from the reads with MiXCR, one row per CDR3 protein. The table has 250,000 to 300,000 distinct CDR3 sequences, approximately 9.1% seen once. This CDR3 comprises 13 residues. V was clipped by 6 bases and J by 8 bases, with 19 bases between them. The germline gives CDR1 DFQATT, CDR2 SNEGSKA (reference sequence). V gene TRBV20-1 combines with J gene TRBJ1-2; D remains ambiguous. This clonotype was sampled from a human donor in good health (CMV status not recorded). Some clones in this sample may be carry-over from other donors' samples. The sequencing sample was made of PBMCs. In DNA, the CDR3 is TGCAGTGCACCGGGTCCGCAGACTGGGGGCTACACCTTC. Amino acids: CSAPGPQTGGYTF.